The clone carrying this T cell receptor beta chain was seen many times. Amplification of TCR beta CDR3 regions used RNA as the template. First-round RT-PCR targeting the TCR CDR3 was performed with the HTBI primer set. TCRdb ran MiXCR on the multiplex PCR reads and lists one entry per CDR3 protein. The sample consists of some 400,000 distinct CDR3 sequences, approximately 13% of them appearing once. The sample is drawn from a study of T cells in Graves' hyperthyroidism and ophthalmopathy. Study in general: Peripheral blood sampling occurred at initial diagnosis, before any treatment.

Each patient was aged 18 to 65 and had newly diagnosed hyperthyroidism of under 2 months' duration. Clinicians diagnosed patients from clinical symptoms, serum thyroxine and TRAb, thyroid ultrasound and orbital computed tomography. Germline lookup yields CDR1 DFQATT and CDR2 SNEGSKA (reference sequence). CDR3 length equals 16 residues. The junction had 4 bases not matched to a gene; V was cut back by 4 bases and J by 0 bases. The clonotype comes from a man aged 25-40 years with Graves' hyperthyroidism that later progressed to Graves' ophthalmopathy. Material for sequencing was blood. V usage is TRBV20-1 and J usage is TRBJ2-1; 12 bases agree with TRBD2. The CDR3 protein is CSAKLAGGLSYNEQFF. The DNA of the CDR3 is TGCAGTGCTAAACTAGCGGGGGGCCTCTCCTACAATGAGCAGTTCTTC.